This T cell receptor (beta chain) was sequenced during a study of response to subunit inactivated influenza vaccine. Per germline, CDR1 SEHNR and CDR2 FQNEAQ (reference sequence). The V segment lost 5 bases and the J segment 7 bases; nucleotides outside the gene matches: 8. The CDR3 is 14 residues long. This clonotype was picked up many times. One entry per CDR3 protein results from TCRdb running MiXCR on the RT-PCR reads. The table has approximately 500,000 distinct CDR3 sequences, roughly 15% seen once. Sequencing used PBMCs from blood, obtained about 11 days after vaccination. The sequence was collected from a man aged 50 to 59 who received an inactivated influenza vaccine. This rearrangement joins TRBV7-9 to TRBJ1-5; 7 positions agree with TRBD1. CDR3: CASSPTGRRQPQHF. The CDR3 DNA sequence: TGTGCCAGCAGCCCGACAGGGCGACGACAGCCCCAGCATTTT. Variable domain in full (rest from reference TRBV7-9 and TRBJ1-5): DTGVSQNPRHKITKRGQNVTFRCDPISEHNRLYWYRQTLGQGPEFLTYFQNEAQLEKSRLLSDRFSAERPKGSFSTLEIQRTEQGDSAMYLCASSPTGRRQPQHFGDGTRLSIL.